The rows below give T cell receptor beta chains drawn from one sample of a study of blood T cells in healthy people across ages. A single record per CDR3 protein comes from TCRdb applying MiXCR to the 5' RACE reads. Here the sample spans fewer than 950,000 distinct CDR3 sequences, under 40% being singletons. The source material was blood. Receptors originate from a man aged 18 to 35 in good health. Each CDR3 is given with its conserved first and last residue. A D gene is named only where the DNA matches it firmly. Size values are once, few and many counts, or a class for expanded clones, and some rows have none.

TRBJ1-4 few TRBV2 TRBD1 CASSKQGSGEKLFF TGTGCCAGCAGTAAACAGGGGTCGGGGGAAAAACTGTTTTTT
TRBJ1-1 many TRBV4-2 - CASVGGTEAFF TGTGCCAGCGTTGGGGGCACTGAAGCTTTCTTT
TRBJ1-5 few TRBV7-2 - CASSLVSGRWSNQPQHF TGTGCCAGCAGCTTAGTATCAGGGCGTTGGAGCAATCAGCCCCAGCATTTT
TRBJ1-4 - TRBV7-9 TRBD1 CASSRQGSREKLFF TGTGCCAGCAGCCGACAGGGGTCGCGGGAAAAACTGTTTTTT
TRBJ2-1 few TRBV6-2/TRBV6-3 - CASSYPQGGISYNEQFF TGTGCCAGCAGTTACCCACAGGGCGGGATCTCCTACAATGAGCAGTTCTTC
TRBJ1-2 - TRBV27 TRBD1 CASSWRPGQGHGYTF TGTGCCAGCAGTTGGCGTCCGGGACAGGGACATGGCTACACCTTC
TRBJ2-3 few TRBV20-1 - CSVPPGATDTQYF TGCAGTGTTCCGCCGGGGGCGACAGATACGCAGTATTTT
TRBJ2-3 few TRBV6-6 - CASSYSPGPTDTQYF TGTGCCAGCAGTTACTCTCCGGGGCCCACAGATACGCAGTATTTT
TRBJ2-3 few TRBV7-7 - CASSFAGSDTQYF TGTGCTAGCAGCTTTGCCGGGTCAGATACGCAGTATTTT
TRBJ1-1 - TRBV20-1 - CSASGRTANTEAFF TGCAGTGCTAGTGGTAGGACAGCGAACACTGAAGCTTTCTTT
TRBJ2-7 - TRBV6-2/TRBV6-3 - CASSYSEGGEQYF TGTGCCAGCAGTTACTCGGAGGGGGGTGAGCAGTACTTC
TRBJ1-6 once TRBV4-3 - CASSQVPDSFSPLHF TGCGCCAGCAGCCAAGTACCGGATAGTTTTTCACCCCTCCACTTT
TRBJ1-2 - TRBV10-3 TRBD1 CAINGNIGGANYGYTF TGTGCCATCAACGGGAATATAGGGGGCGCGAACTATGGCTACACCTTC
TRBJ1-6 few TRBV4-3 - CASSQEMSKRLYNSPLHF TGCGCCAGCAGCCAAGAAATGTCCAAACGCTTATATAATTCACCCCTCCACTTT
TRBJ2-1 few TRBV6-6 - CASSGGAHEQFF TGTGCCAGCAGCGGAGGGGCGCATGAGCAGTTCTTC
TRBJ1-2 many TRBV20-1 - CSARRGCGYTF TGCAGTGCTAGACGAGGGTGTGGCTACACCTTC
TRBJ2-1 many TRBV4-1 - CASSPTSLYQQFF TGCGCCAGCAGCCCGACTAGTTTATATCAGCAGTTCTTC
TRBJ1-6 few TRBV20-1 - CSARDRQGSSYNSPLHF TGCAGTGCTAGAGATCGGCAAGGGAGCTCCTATAATTCACCCCTCCACTTT
TRBJ1-4 few TRBV20-1 - CSARAGNEKLFF TGCAGTGCTAGGGCCGGGAATGAAAAACTGTTTTTT
TRBJ1-2 few TRBV20-1 TRBD1 CSAPRQGHGYTF TGCAGTGCTCCCCGACAGGGGCACGGCTACACCTTC
TRBJ2-4 - TRBV2 - CASSEYGRQNIQYF TGTGCCAGCAGTGAATACGGCAGACAAAACATTCAGTACTTC
TRBJ2-7 once TRBV6-2/TRBV6-3 TRBD2 CASTPGLAVHEQYF TGTGCCAGCACACCGGGACTAGCGGTCCACGAGCAGTACTTC
TRBJ2-1 many TRBV5-1 - CASSLLASSYNEQFF TGCGCCAGCAGCTTGTTGGCGTCCTCCTACAATGAGCAGTTCTTC
TRBJ1-2 - TRBV6-1 - CASSVLKGSPGYGYTF TGTGCCAGCAGCGTGTTGAAGGGATCCCCCGGGTATGGCTACACCTTC
TRBJ2-1 - TRBV24-1 TRBD2 CATSDQLSGGVYNEQFF TGTGCCACCAGTGATCAACTTAGCGGGGGGGTGTACAATGAGCAGTTCTTC
TRBJ2-4 - TRBV21-1 - CASSKVTSGGAKNIQYF TGTGCCAGCAGCAAAGTAACTAGCGGGGGGGCCAAAAACATTCAGTACTTC
TRBJ2-3 few TRBV4-3 - CASSQEVGVTTDTQYF TGCGCCAGCAGCCAAGAAGTGGGGGTCACCACAGATACGCAGTATTTT
TRBJ2-6 few TRBV4-1 - CASSQGRGLGANVLTF TGCGCCAGCAGCCAAGGTCGGGGGCTTGGGGCCAACGTCCTGACTTTC
TRBJ2-1 - TRBV5-1 TRBD2 CASSLSGGASKNEQFF TGCGCCAGCAGCTTGAGCGGGGGGGCCTCAAAGAATGAGCAGTTCTTC
TRBJ1-2 - TRBV4-3 - CASSQERADYGYTF TGCGCCAGCAGCCAAGAAAGGGCGGACTATGGCTACACCTTC
TRBJ1-5 many TRBV29-1 - CSVSKGAGNQPQHF TGCAGCGTTTCTAAGGGAGCAGGCAATCAGCCCCAGCATTTT
TRBJ2-7 - TRBV7-2 - CASSLVGSQNEQYF TGTGCCAGCAGCTTAGTTGGCAGTCAGAACGAGCAGTACTTC
TRBJ1-2 once TRBV4-1 - CASSQPTSPPYGYTF TGCGCCAGCAGCCAACCGACATCCCCCCCCTATGGCTACACCTTC